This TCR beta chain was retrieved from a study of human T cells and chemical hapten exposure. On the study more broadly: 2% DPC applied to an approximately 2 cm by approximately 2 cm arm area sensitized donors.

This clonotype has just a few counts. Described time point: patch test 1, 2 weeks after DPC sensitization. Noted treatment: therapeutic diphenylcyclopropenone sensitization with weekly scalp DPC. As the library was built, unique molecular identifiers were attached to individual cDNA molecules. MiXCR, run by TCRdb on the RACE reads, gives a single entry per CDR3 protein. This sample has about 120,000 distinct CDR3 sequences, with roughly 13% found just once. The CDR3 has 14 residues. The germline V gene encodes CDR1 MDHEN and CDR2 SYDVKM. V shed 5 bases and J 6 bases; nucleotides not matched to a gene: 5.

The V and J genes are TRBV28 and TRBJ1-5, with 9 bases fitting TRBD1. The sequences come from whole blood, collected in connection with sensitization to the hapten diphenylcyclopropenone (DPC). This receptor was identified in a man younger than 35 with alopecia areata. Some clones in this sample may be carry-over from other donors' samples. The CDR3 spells CASSPDRGPQPQHF. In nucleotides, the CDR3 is TGTGCCAGCAGTCCGGACAGGGGCCCTCAGCCCCAGCATTTT.